There are many counts of the clone carrying this TCR beta chain. What it binds is not known. Germline V CDR1 and CDR2: MNHEY, SVGEGT. Unmatched junction bases numbered 5, after V lost 5 bases and J lost 2 bases. The CDR3 is 15 residues long. The sample belongs to a study of T-cell memory formation after mild COVID-19. Overall study findings and caveats: Clones that contracted from day 15 to 85 had balanced CD4/CD8; later expanders were CD4+ biased.

TCR alpha and TCR beta cDNA libraries carrying sample barcodes and UMIs were produced by 5'RACE using constant-segment primers. One entry per CDR3 protein, called by TCRdb with MiXCR from the 5' RACE reads. Here the sample spans 75,000 to 95,000 distinct CDR3 sequences, approximately 15% being singletons. The chain carries TRBV6-2 or TRBV6-3 and TRBJ2-1, with TRBD1 matching 8 bases. The sequence was collected from a man younger than 35 who had mild COVID-19 (a few samples of this study predate the infection). Cell type and time point are not known. The source material was PBMCs or a T cell subset sorted from them (not recorded which). CDR3 amino acids: CASSLGQGPYNEQFF. DNA for the CDR3: TGTGCCAGCAGTCTCGGACAGGGACCCTACAATGAGCAGTTCTTC.